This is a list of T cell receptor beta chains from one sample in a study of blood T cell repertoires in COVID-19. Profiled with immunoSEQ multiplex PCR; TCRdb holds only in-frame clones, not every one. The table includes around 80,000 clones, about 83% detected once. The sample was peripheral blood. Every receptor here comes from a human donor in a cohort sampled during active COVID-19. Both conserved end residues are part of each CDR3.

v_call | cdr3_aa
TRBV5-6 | CASSLTGVENTEAFF
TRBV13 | CASSLEGVGSSGNTIYF
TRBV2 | CASKPFRSSYNEQFF
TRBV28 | CASRGTRVLDEQFF
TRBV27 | CASSYRGRGNEQFF
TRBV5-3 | CARRSTSGRSNEQFF
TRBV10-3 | CAIRLSGGTDTQYF
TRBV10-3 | CAIRSTANNEQFF
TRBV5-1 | CASSLGQGGPYEQYF
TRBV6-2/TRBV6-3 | CASSSLAGGYEQYF
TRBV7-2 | CASSFGLAGGEQFF
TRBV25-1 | CASSRPGEPWDTQYF
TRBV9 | CASSVAGGPSTIQYF
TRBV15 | CATSSLAAGTGGQPQHF
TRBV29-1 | CSVSGDREQPQHF
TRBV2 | CASSEETGSNQPQHF
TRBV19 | CASSTLTGNQPQHF
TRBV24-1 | CATSAGTPYEQYF
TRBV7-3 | CASSLRTGSSYNEQFF
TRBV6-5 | CASSPGLAGAYEQYF
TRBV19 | CASSRVGGGGSEKTYEQYF
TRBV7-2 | CASSPLGTGLSVQHF
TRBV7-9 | CASSLGTSGGTKQFF
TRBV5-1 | CASSWDRAGGYTF
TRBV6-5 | CASSSAGTGNTEAFF
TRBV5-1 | CASSLDRGGDEQYF
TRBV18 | CASLEGAWNTGELFF
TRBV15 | CATSRVPIRDFSQHF
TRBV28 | CASSSPPYEQFF
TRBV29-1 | CSAPGQGAYGYTF
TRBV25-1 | CASERGGYNEQFF
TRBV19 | CASSVFQGQGNEKLFF
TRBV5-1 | CASNPGETKNIQYF
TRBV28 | CASSPRISGKYF
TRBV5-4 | CASSAQRGHQGETQYF
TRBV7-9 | CASSLRGGETQYF
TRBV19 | CASSSSGRANIQYF
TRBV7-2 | CASSLSGAGYTEAFF
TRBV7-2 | CASSHRALGDSPLHF
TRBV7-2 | CASSSSGVSTDTQYF
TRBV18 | CASSPGLAEEQFF
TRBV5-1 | CASSASGTGNEKLFF
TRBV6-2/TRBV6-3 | CASSPAGTRANEQYF
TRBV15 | CATSRGDSSYEQYF
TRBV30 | CAWTVAGGSTDTQYF
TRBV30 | CAWSPSSRVGELFF
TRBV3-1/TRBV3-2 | CASSRTTGAAWTGELFF
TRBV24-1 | CATSDPGQVGQTQYF
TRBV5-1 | CASSSRTGDPDTQYF
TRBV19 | CASSIDPLGGYTF
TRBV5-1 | CASSLQGSGDEQFF
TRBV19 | CASSIGQGRNEQFF
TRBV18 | CASSPQGPGNTIYF